The 18 T cell receptor beta chains given below trace back to one sample, sequenced in a study of long-term antiretroviral therapy in people with HIV. The libraries were made with immunoSEQ v3.0 at survey level. Profiling relied on immunoSEQ multiplex PCR, and the TCRdb table lists in-frame clones only, not all of them. This table has about 28,000 clones, around 90% appearing once. The sample in question was unsorted PBMCs, obtained 1.8 years after starting antiretroviral therapy. The source of these receptors is a woman between 18 and 29 years old with HIV.

The chain uses TRBV21-1 and TRBJ2-1. TRBV21-1 is listed as a pseudogene. This CDR3 has 14 amino acids. The DNA of the CDR3 is TGTGCCAGCAGCAACTATAGGAATGGCTATGAGCAGTTCTTC. This sequence encodes CASSNYRNGYEQFF.

This clone rates as medium-sized. CDR3 sequence reads: CASSYSRGPGNTIYF. DNA for the CDR3: TGTGCCAGCAGTTACTCAAGGGGGCCGGGAAACACCATATATTTT. V and J are TRBV6-6 and TRBJ1-3, with 7 bases fitting TRBD1. This CDR3 has 15 residues. The V segment lost 0 bases and the J segment 4 bases; nucleotides outside the gene matches: 3. Germline loops: CDR1 MNHNY, CDR2 SVGAGI (reference sequence).

The chain couples TRBV15 to TRBJ1-5; 9 bases line up with TRBD1. CDR1 and CDR2 (germline): LNHNV, YYDKDF (reference sequence). The V gene end was trimmed by 0 bases and the J gene end by 1 base; junction bases not matched to a gene: 10. CDR3 length equals 19 residues. CDR3 amino acids: CATSRDLRGQGLSNQPQHF. As DNA, the CDR3 is TGTGCCACCAGCAGAGATCTCCGGGGACAGGGTCTAAGCAATCAGCCCCAGCATTTT.

The chain has TRBV7-3 and TRBJ2-2; 8 positions match TRBD1. This CDR3 comprises 15 residues. Looked up from germline, CDR1 is SGHTA and CDR2 is FQGTGA. The junction had 2 bases not matched to a gene; V was cut back by 5 bases and J by 0 bases. For the CDR3, the DNA is TGTGCCAGCAGCAAGACAGGGGCGAACACCGGGGAGCTGTTTTTT. Translating gives CASSKTGANTGELFF. Complete variable domain (other parts from reference TRBV7-3 and TRBJ2-2): GAGVSQTPSNKVTEKGKYVELRCDPISGHTALYWYRQSLGQGPEFLIYFQGTGAADDSGLPNDRFFAVRPEGSVSTLKIQRTERGDSAVYLCASSKTGANTGELFFGEGSRLTVL.

The gene calls are TRBV5-1 and TRBJ2-2, with D perhaps matching TRBD2 (5 bases). The length of the CDR3 is 15 residues. Trimming stripped 4 bases from V and 4 bases from J, with 14 bases between. Germline CDR1 SGHRS, CDR2 YFSETQ. The CDR3: CASSIGSTSTGELFF. The CDR3 nucleotides read TGCGCCAGCAGCATAGGGAGCACAAGCACCGGGGAGCTGTTTTTT.

The rearrangement joins TRBV7-2 to TRBJ2-7; 12 bases map to TRBD2. The V gene's germline CDR1 is SGHTA and CDR2 FQGNSA. CDR3 length: 18 amino acids. With V trimmed by 3 bases and J by 5 bases, 14 bases remained unmatched. CDR3 amino acids: CASSFSKAGTSGPHEQYF. Written as DNA, the CDR3 is TGTGCCAGCAGCTTCTCGAAAGCCGGGACTAGCGGGCCCCACGAGCAGTACTTC.

This clone was observed a single time. J is TRBJ2-1 and V is TRBV11-2; TRBD2 matches at 7 bases. CDR1 is SGHAT, CDR2 FQNNGV, per germline. J gave up 0 bases and V 4 bases, and 6 bases lay outside the gene matches. CDR3 length: 16 residues. The CDR3 loop is CASSSVRGSSYNEQFF. For the CDR3, the DNA is TGTGCCAGCAGCTCCGTACGCGGGAGCTCCTACAATGAGCAGTTCTTC.

This clone was detected a few times. This sequence joins TRBV7-2 and TRBJ1-1; no reliable D call. The length of the CDR3 is 15 residues. V shed 5 bases and J shed 4 bases, with 17 bases lying between them. CDR1 is SGHTA, CDR2 FQGNSA, per germline. CDR3: CASSLDEGLVTEAFF. CDR3 sequence (DNA): TGTGCCAGCAGCCTCGACGAAGGGTTGGTCACTGAAGCTTTCTTT.

CDR3 amino acids: CASSPRQVSTYEQYF. The CDR3 region has the DNA TGTGCCAGCAGTCCCCGACAGGTCTCCACCTACGAGCAGTACTTC. The rearrangement uses TRBV28 and TRBJ2-7; D may be TRBD1 (6 bases). V was shortened by 5 bases and J by 2 bases, with 16 bases between the two germline ends. The CDR3 sequence is 15 residues long. Per the germline V gene, CDR1 is MDHEN and CDR2 is SYDVKM.

The J gene is TRBJ1-5, the V gene TRBV4-1; D ambiguous. The CDR3 length is 12 residues. Germline CDR1 and CDR2: MGHRA and YSYEKL. Trimming removed 3 bases from V and 4 bases from J, with 4 bases in between. This CDR3 is CASSQGNQPQHF. DNA of the CDR3: TGCGCCAGCAGCCAGGGAAATCAGCCCCAGCATTTT.

This chain uses TRBV28 with TRBJ1-2, with a tentative D call TRBD1 (6 bases). The CDR3 is 13 amino acids. Looked up from germline, CDR1 is MDHEN and CDR2 is SYDVKM. Trimming removed 2 bases at V and 8 bases at J, with 12 bases between. CDR3 protein: CASSLGRTAGYTF. CDR3 bases: TGTGCCAGCAGTTTAGGGCGGACAGCGGGCTACACCTTC.

This rearrangement joins TRBV9 to TRBJ2-7; D is unresolved. The CDR3 is 14 amino acids. V shed 0 bases and J shed 2 bases, with 9 bases lying between them. Germline V gene data show CDR1 as SGDLS and CDR2 as YYNGEE. CDR3 amino acids: CASSVDGSTYEQYF. The CDR3 coding sequence is TGTGCCAGCAGCGTAGATGGCAGCACCTACGAGCAGTACTTC. The full variable domain, in which reference TRBV9 and TRBJ2-7 provide the parts outside the CDR3, is DSGVTQTPKHLITATGQRVTLRCSPRSGDLSVYWYQQSLDQGLQFLIQYYNGEERAKGNILERFSAQQFPDLHSELNLSSLELGDSALYFCASSVDGSTYEQYFGPGTRLTVT.

The rearrangement joins TRBV19 to TRBJ2-1, with 11 nucleotides matching TRBD2. V lost 5 bases and J lost 0; bases outside the gene matches: 12. This CDR3 has 19 amino acids. Germline CDR1 and CDR2: LNHDA and SQIVND (reference sequence). The CDR3 spells CASSRPGLAERSSYNEQFF. The CDR3, as DNA: TGTGCCAGTAGTCGACCGGGACTAGCGGAGAGGAGCTCCTACAATGAGCAGTTCTTC.

The chain links TRBV7-9 to TRBJ2-1; 7 nucleotides match TRBD2. The CDR3 loop spans 16 amino acids. Trimming removed 5 bases from V and 0 bases from J; junction bases left unmatched: 7. CDR1 is SEHNR and CDR2 is FQNEAQ in the germline V gene (reference sequence). CDR3 sequence reads: CASSPKAGISYNEQFF. The CDR3 DNA reads TGTGCCAGCAGCCCAAAAGCGGGAATCTCCTACAATGAGCAGTTCTTC.

The chain employs TRBV9 and TRBJ2-1, with 11 bases lining up with TRBD2. There are 18 residues in the CDR3. V was pared by 0 bases and J by 7 bases, with 12 bases of the junction left unmatched. Germline V lookup: CDR1 SGDLS, CDR2 YYNGEE. CDR3 nucleotide sequence: TGTGCCAGCAGCGTAGCTGGGGTAGCGGGAGGGCCAGGGAATGAGCAGTTCTTC. Translation: CASSVAGVAGGPGNEQFF.

This chain links TRBV4-1 with TRBJ1-1, with D uncertain. Between the trimmed V and J ends, which lost 3 bases and 0 bases, there was a span of 17 bases. CDR1 and CDR2 (germline): MGHRA, YSYEKL. CDR3 size: 17 residues. The CDR3 nucleotides read TGCGCCAGCAGCCATGAAAGACCGACAAGATTGAACACTGAAGCTTTCTTT. It is translated as CASSHERPTRLNTEAFF.

This chain links TRBV6-5 with TRBJ1-2; D not certain. Deletions cut 0 bases from V and 0 bases from J, with 11 bases between. Germline CDR1 reads MNHEY; CDR2 reads SVGAGI. CDR3 size: 16 residues. The CDR3 here is CASSYSRGGTNYGYTF. In DNA, the CDR3 is TGTGCCAGCAGTTACTCCCGAGGCGGAACTAACTATGGCTACACCTTC.

The V gene is TRBV28, the J gene TRBJ2-3, with a tentative D call TRBD1 (6 bases). The CDR3 totals 21 residues. Germline values: CDR1 MDHEN, CDR2 SYDVKM. Trimming shortened V by 1 base and J by 2 bases, and 28 bases separated the two germline ends. CDR3 amino acids: CASSLLAQGLGTSYYTDTQYF. CDR3 coding DNA: TGTGCCAGCAGTTTATTGGCTCAGGGGTTAGGGACCAGCTACTACACAGATACGCAGTATTTT. Together with reference TRBV28 and TRBJ2-3, the CDR3 gives the full variable domain: DVKVTQSSRYLVKRTGEKVFLECVQDMDHENMFWYRQDPGLGLRLIYFSYDVKMKEKGDIPEGYSVSREKKERFSLILESASTNQTSMYLCASSLLAQGLGTSYYTDTQYFGPGTRLTVL.